Each of the 19 T cell receptor beta chains below was sequenced from the same sample in a study of CD8 T cells in Susac syndrome. With random hexamers, 0.5 to 1 ug RNA was reverse transcribed. TCRdb used MiXCR to reprocess the immunoSEQ multiplex PCR reads, holding one entry per CDR3 protein. The table includes roughly 190,000 distinct CDR3 sequences, roughly nine tenths detected once. Sequencing was performed on CD4+ T cells from PBMCs. The receptors were sampled from a human donor with Susac syndrome.

The J gene is TRBJ2-3, the V gene TRBV9; maybe TRBD1 (6 bases). CDR3 length: 14 residues. Trimming cost V 3 bases and J 4 bases, with 12 bases left between them. The germline CDR1 and CDR2 sequences are SGDLS and YYNGEE. The CDR3: CASSAQGSSDTQYF. The CDR3 nucleotides are TGTGCCAGCAGCGCACAGGGTTCGTCAGATACGCAGTATTTT.

This clonotype was observed a single time. This CDR3 reads CATSRGGGTDTQYF. The CDR3 nucleotides read TGTGCCACCTCCCGTGGGGGGGGTACAGATACGCAGTATTTT. The rearrangement links TRBV7-3 to TRBJ2-3; 7 bases match TRBD2. Germline V CDR1 and CDR2: SGHTA, FQGTGA. V lost 10 bases to trimming and J lost 3 bases; unmatched junction nucleotides: 10. The CDR3 consists of 14 residues.

Here the CDR3 DNA reads TGTGCCAGTAGTATCCAAGGAGGACAACGGTTCTATGGCTACACCTTC. This codes for CASSIQGGQRFYGYTF. V and J are TRBV19 and TRBJ1-2; D might be TRBD1 (5 bases). V was clipped by 3 bases and J by 4 bases, with 18 bases between them. Germline values: CDR1 LNHDA, CDR2 SQIVND (reference sequence). The CDR3 runs to 16 residues. The variable domain in full, completed from reference TRBV19 and TRBJ1-2, reads DGGITQSPKYLFRKEGQNVTLSCEQNLNHDAMYWYRQDPGQGLRLIYYSQIVNDFQKGDIAEGYSVSREKKESFPLTVTSAQKNPTAFYLCASSIQGGQRFYGYTFGSGTRLTVV.

This rearrangement joins TRBV5-4 to TRBJ1-1, with D maybe TRBD1 (6 bases). The CDR3 covers 14 residues. V shed 1 base and J shed 3 bases, with 10 bases lying between them. CDR1 is SGHNT and CDR2 is YYREEE in the germline V gene (reference sequence). Here the CDR3 reads CASSLSGGYTEAFF. The CDR3 bases are TGTGCCAGCAGCTTGTCGGGGGGCTACACTGAAGCTTTCTTT.

The gene calls are TRBV18 and TRBJ2-5; D call uncertain. The length of the CDR3 is 12 residues. V lost 2 bases, J lost 5 bases, and 6 bases lay in between. The V gene's germline CDR1 is KGHSH and CDR2 LQKENI. The CDR3 loop reads CASSPNWETQYF. The DNA of the CDR3 is TGTGCCAGCTCACCAAATTGGGAGACCCAGTACTTC.

The J gene is TRBJ1-3, the V gene TRBV19; D remains unclear. The ends were cut back, 3 bases at V and 4 bases at J, with 13 bases in the middle. The CDR3 has 15 amino acids. Germline assignment: CDR1 LNHDA and CDR2 SQIVND (reference sequence). The CDR3 reads CASSMQQRLGNTIYF. The CDR3 nucleotides read TGTGCCAGTAGTATGCAACAGCGCCTGGGAAACACCATATATTTT.

The rearrangement links TRBV29-1 to TRBJ2-6, with 9 bases fitting TRBD1. Germline CDR1 reads SQVTM; CDR2 reads ANQGSEA. V was clipped by 5 bases and J by 0 bases; unmatched bases: 2. The CDR3 has 15 residues. CDR3 amino acids: CSVRGQGSGANVLTF. The DNA of the CDR3 is TGCAGCGTTCGGGGACAGGGCTCTGGGGCCAACGTCCTGACTTTC.

V gene TRBV7-9 combines with J gene TRBJ2-7; a possible D gene is TRBD1 (5 bases). Per germline, CDR1 SEHNR and CDR2 FQNEAQ (reference sequence). The CDR3 length is 12 residues. Trimming cost V 5 bases and J 9 bases, with 14 bases left between them. CDR3 amino acids: CASSPDSVGQYF. The CDR3 nucleotides read TGTGCCAGCAGCCCCGACAGCGTCGGGCAGTACTTC.

The CDR3 DNA reads TGCAGTGCTAGGCCGGCAGGGGGCGGGCTACAGCGGGGGGGCCTCTTCCACGAGCAGTACTTC. This codes for CSARPAGGGLQRGGLFHEQYF. V and J are TRBV20-1 and TRBJ2-7, with TRBD2 matching 10 bases. The germline V gene has CDR1 DFQATT and CDR2 SNEGSKA (reference sequence). The CDR3 has 21 residues. V gave up 3 bases and J gave up 5 bases; unmatched junction bases: 28.

This sequence joins TRBV5-6 and TRBJ2-5; possibly TRBD2 for D (6 bases). The CDR3 is made up of 14 amino acids. Trimming took 4 bases from V and 5 from J, leaving 15 bases between them. The germline V gene encodes CDR1 SGHDT and CDR2 YYEEEE. The CDR3 DNA reads as TGTGCCAGCAGCCCCCGACTAGGGTACGAGACCCAGTACTTC. It translates to CASSPRLGYETQYF. The full variable domain, in which reference TRBV5-6 and TRBJ2-5 provide the parts outside the CDR3, is DAGVTQSPTHLIKTRGQQVTLRCSPKSGHDTVSWYQQALGQGPQFIFQYYEEEERQRGNFPDRFSGHQFPNYSSELNVNALLLGDSALYLCASSPRLGYETQYFGPGTRLLVL.

The chain employs TRBV1 and TRBJ2-5; TRBD1 is the table's D call and was not checked against the DNA. TRBV1 is annotated as a pseudogene. This CDR3 comprises 11 residues. The CDR3 protein is CITPGVTTQYF. The CDR3, as DNA: TGCATTACCCCCGGTGTTACGACCCAGTACTTC.

The V call is TRBV20-1, the J call TRBJ2-5; 7 nucleotides line up with TRBD2. Germline-derived CDR1 and CDR2 are DFQATT and SNEGSKA (reference sequence). The length of the CDR3 is 15 residues. V lost 2 bases to trimming and J lost 3 bases; unmatched junction nucleotides: 9. In nucleotides, the CDR3 is TGCAGTGCTAGACCGCCGCTAGCGGAAAAAGAGACCCAGTACTTC. This translates into CSARPPLAEKETQYF.

V gene TRBV20-1 combines with J gene TRBJ2-3, with D perhaps given as TRBD1 or TRBD2 (5 bases each). CDR1 and CDR2 from the germline V gene are DFQATT and SNEGSKA (reference sequence). This CDR3 spans 16 amino acids. V shed 0 bases and J shed 0 bases, with 13 bases lying between them. The CDR3: CSARDPFRGSTDTQYF. In DNA form, the CDR3 reads TGCAGTGCTAGAGATCCTTTTCGGGGCAGCACAGATACGCAGTATTTT.

The chain has TRBV5-1 and TRBJ2-3, with unresolved D. Germline CDR1 and CDR2: SGHRS and YFSETQ. The CDR3 is 14 amino acids. The germline V and J ends were trimmed by 0 bases and 0 bases, with 5 bases remaining between them. The CDR3 DNA sequence: TGCGCCAGCAGCTTGGACTCTAGCACAGATACGCAGTATTTT. Translating it yields CASSLDSSTDTQYF.

The V call is TRBV27, the J call TRBJ2-5; D is possibly TRBD1 (5 bases). The CDR3 contains 11 residues. V shed 6 bases and J shed 5 bases, with 7 bases lying between them. Germline lookup yields CDR1 MNHEY and CDR2 SMNVEV (reference sequence). CDR3 protein: CASRGQETQYF. DNA for the CDR3: TGTGCCAGCAGGGGGCAGGAGACCCAGTACTTC.

The chain joins TRBV5-1 to TRBJ1-2; D possibly corresponds to TRBD1 (5 bases). Trimming left V 3 bases short and J 8 bases short, with 23 bases between. CDR1 is SGHRS and CDR2 is YFSETQ in the germline V gene. There are 16 residues in the CDR3. CDR3 nucleotides: TGCGCCAGCAGCTCCTCCGGGACCCTCCTAGGAGGCGGCTACACCTTC. Its protein product is CASSSSGTLLGGGYTF.

This clonotype came up once. The chain is built from TRBV4-2 and TRBJ2-3; TRBD2 matches at 7 bases. CDR1 and CDR2 from the germline V gene are LGHNA and YNFKEQ. With 4 bases clipped from V and 4 bases from J, the junction kept 5 bases outside the gene matches. The CDR3 contains 14 residues. The CDR3 is CASSPGGRADTQYF. The CDR3 DNA reads TGTGCCAGCAGCCCCGGGGGGAGGGCAGATACGCAGTATTTT.

The chain carries TRBV29-1 and TRBJ1-3; D gene ambiguous. The length of the CDR3 is 13 residues. Trimming cost V 4 bases and J 4 bases, with 11 bases left between them. CDR1 is SQVTM and CDR2 is ANQGSEA in the germline V gene. The CDR3 loop reads CSVALPGGNTIYF. The CDR3 nucleotides are TGCAGCGTTGCCCTTCCAGGCGGAAACACCATATATTTT. Variable domain in full (rest from reference TRBV29-1 and TRBJ1-3): SAVISQKPSRDICQRGTSLTIQCQVDSQVTMMFWYRQQPGQSLTLIATANQGSEATYESGFVIDKFPISRPNLTFSTLTVSNMSPEDSSIYLCSVALPGGNTIYFGEGSWLTVV.

J is TRBJ2-1 and V is TRBV27; the D gene is possibly TRBD2 (5 bases). The CDR3 sequence is 12 residues long. V dropped 3 bases and J dropped 9 bases, with 9 bases sitting between them. CDR1 and CDR2 (germline): MNHEY, SMNVEV (reference sequence). The CDR3 DNA reads TGTGCCAGCAGTTTTAGCGAGAGTGAGCAGTTCTTC. It codes for CASSFSESEQFF.